The following is a TCR beta chain sequence with its context. What it binds is unknown. The sample originates from a study of T-cell memory formation after mild COVID-19. Findings of the study overall: Proof of SARS-CoV-2 specificity was absent for the second-wave clones that crested on day 37. Prior to infection, memory already included some responding clones, suggesting cross-reactive memory joined.

MiXCR, applied by TCRdb to the 5' RACE reads, yields one record per CDR3 protein. The sample carries 130,000 to 150,000 distinct CDR3 sequences, roughly 19% recorded once. This CDR3 comprises 12 residues. V was pared by 3 bases and J by 7 bases, with 8 bases between. Germline V gene sequence: CDR1 SGHRS, CDR2 YFSETQ. Sample: PBMCs or a T cell subset sorted from them (not recorded which). This receptor was identified in an adult woman who had mild COVID-19 (a few samples of this study predate the infection). Cell type and time point are not known. The rearrangement links TRBV5-1 to TRBJ2-4, with D maybe TRBD1 (5 bases). CDR3 coding DNA: TGCGCCAGCAGCTGGCAGGGCAACATTCAGTACTTC. Protein sequence: CASSWQGNIQYF.